This TCR beta chain came from a study of T cell responses to AZD1222 COVID-19 vaccine. Notes on this clone: The antigen remains unidentified.

TCRdb's copy holds only in-frame clones and misses some; the assay was immunoSEQ multiplex PCR. There are 150,000 to 200,000 clones in the sample; 88% occur only once, and 26% lies in the top ten. General study results and limits: CD4 TCRs covered the whole spike, strongest at regions 160-218 and 743-854. White British ancestry dominated among donors, who included more females, and clonal diversity was possibly underestimated. As reported, nearly half of all spike-specific TCRs target variant regions that are unmutated. At study baseline, merely six AZD1222 recipients were seropositive.

The clonotype comes from an adult who received the AZD1222 COVID-19 vaccine. The source was peripheral blood, collected 28 days after the second AZD1222 dose.

The CDR3 nucleotides are TGTGCCAGTAGTACTGGACAGGGTTTTAATTCACCCCTCCACTTT. This translates into CASSTGQGFNSPLHF. The chain joins TRBV19 to TRBJ1-6, with 8 bases fitting TRBD1. CDR1 is LNHDA and CDR2 is SQIVND in the germline V gene (reference sequence). This CDR3 has 15 residues. V was pared by 4 bases and J by 6 bases, with 5 bases of the junction left unmatched. Complete variable domain (other parts from reference TRBV19 and TRBJ1-6): DGGITQSPKYLFRKEGQNVTLSCEQNLNHDAMYWYRQDPGQGLRLIYYSQIVNDFQKGDIAEGYSVSREKKESFPLTVTSAQKNPTAFYLCASSTGQGFNSPLHFGNGTRLTVT.